This T cell receptor beta chain originates from a study of cytomegalovirus exposure and HLA in healthy donors. Study findings and constraints: Among TCR beta chains, those listed as cytomegalovirus-associated numbered over 150. There were some public TCRs occurring in many donors, but most TCR sequences were rare.

In regard to this clone: Its cognate antigen is unknown.

V lost 5 bases and J 6 bases, leaving 11 bases between the germline ends. Germline V gene sequence: CDR1 SGHTA, CDR2 FQGNSA. CDR3 length equals 13 residues. Primers included in the PCR were 60 Vbeta and 13 Jbeta primers. Clones were read by immunoSEQ multiplex PCR, and TCRdb kept only the in-frame ones, dropping some. The table lists 200,000 or so clones, more than 70% of them singletons. This TCR was recovered from a boy between 10 and 17 years old in good health and CMV-seronegative. Sequencing was done on a sample of PBMCs. V and J are TRBV7-2 and TRBJ1-5; perhaps TRBD1 as D (6 bases). CDR3 loop: CASSTPGAQPQHF. CDR3 sequence (DNA): TGTGCCAGCAGCACCCCAGGGGCTCAGCCCCAGCATTTT. Based on the CDR3 plus reference TRBV7-2 and TRBJ1-5, the full variable domain is GAGVSQSPSNKVTEKGKDVELRCDPISGHTALYWYRQSLGQGLEFLIYFQGNSAPDKSGLPSDRFSAERTGGSVSTLTIQRTQQEDSAVYLCASSTPGAQPQHFGDGTRLSIL.